A selection of T cell receptor beta chains follows, all from one sample in a study of T cell repertoires in cytomegalovirus infection. These receptors' targets are unknown. TCRdb re-analysed the reads in MiXCR, keeping a single row per CDR3 protein. The sample consists of roughly 200,000 distinct CDR3 sequences, around 40% of them appearing once. The sequencing used CD8+ T cells from cultured PBMCs, collected from culture after CMV antigen stimulation. Source of these receptors: a human donor in good health (CMV status not recorded). Some clones in this sample may be carry-over from other donors' samples. CDR3s leave out the opening cysteine and the closing phenylalanine or tryptophan.

TRBV7-8	TRBJ2-7	ASRETSGASKEQY
TRBV7-3	TRBJ1-1	ASGGPGTEAF
TRBV27	TRBJ2-2	ASSLLAGANTGELF
TRBV7-9	TRBJ1-1	ASSPRDRGRTEAF
TRBV7-3	TRBJ2-3	ASSSDSSTDTQY
TRBV5-1	TRBJ2-7	ASSLDLAATYEQY
TRBV7-6	TRBJ2-2	AASILAGPSTPGELF
TRBV13	TRBJ2-1	ASSGRQGPYNEQF
TRBV27	TRBJ2-7	ASSPTGSGRASPYEQY
TRBV5-5	TRBJ2-7	ASSSWLGRDSSSYEQY
TRBV23-1	TRBJ1-4	ASSQFPRQGLSEKLF
TRBV12-3/TRBV12-4	TRBJ1-1	ASSLGPTGNTEAF
TRBV28	TRBJ2-1	ASSLRGTAYEQF
TRBV7-3	TRBJ2-5	ASSLASSGQETQY
TRBV11-1	TRBJ1-1	ASSLTQGDTEAF
TRBV4-1	TRBJ1-5	ASSPSTGNNQPQH
TRBV11-2	TRBJ2-1	ASSLASYSGVSDEQF
TRBV27	TRBJ2-7	ASSSLLLGEQY
TRBV27	TRBJ2-6	ASSSLISGANVLT
TRBV15	TRBJ1-5	ATSREGGANQPQH
TRBV10-2	TRBJ2-3	ASSESRTGLRTDTQY
TRBV28	TRBJ2-7	ASSRAYEQY
TRBV9	TRBJ2-7	ASSGRPSDSYEQY
TRBV7-6	TRBJ2-1	ASSLGSGRNEQF
TRBV6-5	TRBJ2-7	ASSYRGTYEQY
TRBV7-6	TRBJ2-3	ASKLTGSPADTQY
TRBV7-2	TRBJ2-1	ASSSPGDPSSYNEQF
TRBV27	TRBJ2-7	ASSWLGQGGEQY
TRBV24-1	TRBJ2-5	ATSDPRTGAQETQY
TRBV20-1	TRBJ2-1	SASDKRTYNEQF
TRBV7-9	TRBJ2-2	ASSPGLAANTGELF
TRBV27	TRBJ2-7	ASSFGPFESSYEQY
TRBV7-6	TRBJ2-7	ASRTGSSYEQY
TRBV6-4	TRBJ2-3	ASSDSKGGADTQY
TRBV20-1	TRBJ1-4	SARGSSGTGDEKLF
TRBV7-6	TRBJ2-1	ASIPPTSGGNEQF
TRBV7-9	TRBJ1-2	ASSFRTDLGT
TRBV19	TRBJ1-2	ASSISGVRGNYGYT
TRBV20-1	TRBJ1-1	SARQDRVAEAF
TRBV7-3	TRBJ2-2	ASSLVARGLSGELF
TRBV7-8	TRBJ1-1	ASSYRGGGRGAF
TRBV7-2	TRBJ1-5	ASSSRSELGNQPQH